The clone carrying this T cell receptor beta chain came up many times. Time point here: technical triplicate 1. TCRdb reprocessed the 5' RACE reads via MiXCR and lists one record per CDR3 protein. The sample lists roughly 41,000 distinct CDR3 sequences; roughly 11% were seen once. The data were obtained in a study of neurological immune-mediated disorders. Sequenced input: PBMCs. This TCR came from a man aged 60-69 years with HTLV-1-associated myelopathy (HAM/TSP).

CDR3 region: CASSLAHRAMNTEAFF. The CDR3 coding sequence is TGCGCCAGCAGCTTAGCCCACAGGGCGATGAACACTGAAGCTTTCTTT. This chain connects TRBV5-1 to TRBJ1-1; D possibly corresponds to TRBD1 (6 bases). V lost 2 bases, J lost 0 bases, and 14 bases lay in between. The CDR3 covers 16 residues. The germline V gene encodes CDR1 SGHRS and CDR2 YFSETQ.